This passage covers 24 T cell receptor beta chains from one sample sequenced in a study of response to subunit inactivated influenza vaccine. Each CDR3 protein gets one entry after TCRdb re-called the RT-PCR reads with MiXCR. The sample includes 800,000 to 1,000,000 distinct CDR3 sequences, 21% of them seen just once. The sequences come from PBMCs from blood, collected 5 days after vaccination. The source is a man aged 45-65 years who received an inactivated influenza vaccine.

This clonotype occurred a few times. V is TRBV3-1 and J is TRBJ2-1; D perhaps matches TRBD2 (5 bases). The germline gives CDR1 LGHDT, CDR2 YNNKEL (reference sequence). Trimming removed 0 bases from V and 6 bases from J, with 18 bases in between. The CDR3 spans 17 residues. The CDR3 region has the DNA TGTGCCAGCAGCCAAGAGGAGGCGTTGTGGGGTCGCAATGAGCAGTTCTTC. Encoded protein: CASSQEEALWGRNEQFF.

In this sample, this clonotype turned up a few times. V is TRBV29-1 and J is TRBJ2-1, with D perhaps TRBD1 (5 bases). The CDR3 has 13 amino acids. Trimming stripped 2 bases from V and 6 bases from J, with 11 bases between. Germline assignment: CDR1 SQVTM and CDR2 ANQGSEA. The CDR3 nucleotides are TGCAGCGTTGAATCGCTCAGGGCCAATGAGCAGTTCTTC. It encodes CSVESLRANEQFF.

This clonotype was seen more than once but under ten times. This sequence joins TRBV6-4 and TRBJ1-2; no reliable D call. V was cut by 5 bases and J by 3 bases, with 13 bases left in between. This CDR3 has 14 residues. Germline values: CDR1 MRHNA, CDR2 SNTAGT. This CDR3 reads CASSKFPEDYGYTF. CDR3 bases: TGTGCCAGCAGTAAATTCCCGGAGGACTATGGCTACACCTTC.

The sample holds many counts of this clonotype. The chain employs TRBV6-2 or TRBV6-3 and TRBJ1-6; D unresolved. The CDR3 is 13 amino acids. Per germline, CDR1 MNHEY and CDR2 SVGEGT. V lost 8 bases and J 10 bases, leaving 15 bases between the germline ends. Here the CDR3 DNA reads TGTGCCAGCTTAAACAGCGACGGGTCACCCCTCCACTTT. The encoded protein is CASLNSDGSPLHF.

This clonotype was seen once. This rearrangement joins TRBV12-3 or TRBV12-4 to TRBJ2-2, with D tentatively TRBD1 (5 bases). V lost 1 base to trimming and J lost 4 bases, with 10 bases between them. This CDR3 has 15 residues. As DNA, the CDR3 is TGTGCCAGCAGTTTAGATAGGACAATCACCGGGGAGCTGTTTTTT. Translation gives CASSLDRTITGELFF.

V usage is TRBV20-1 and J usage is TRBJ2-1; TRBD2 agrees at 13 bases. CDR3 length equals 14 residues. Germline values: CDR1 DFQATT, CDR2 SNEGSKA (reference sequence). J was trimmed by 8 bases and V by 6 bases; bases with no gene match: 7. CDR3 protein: CSAALAGGPDEQFF. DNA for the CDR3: TGCAGTGCCGCACTAGCGGGAGGGCCCGATGAGCAGTTCTTC.

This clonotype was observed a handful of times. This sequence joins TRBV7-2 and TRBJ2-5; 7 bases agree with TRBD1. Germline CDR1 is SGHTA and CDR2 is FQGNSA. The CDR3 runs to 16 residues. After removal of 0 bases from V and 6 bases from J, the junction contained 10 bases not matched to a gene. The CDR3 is CASSLAIRQGTKTQYF. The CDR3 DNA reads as TGTGCCAGCAGCTTAGCGATCCGACAGGGAACGAAGACCCAGTACTTC.

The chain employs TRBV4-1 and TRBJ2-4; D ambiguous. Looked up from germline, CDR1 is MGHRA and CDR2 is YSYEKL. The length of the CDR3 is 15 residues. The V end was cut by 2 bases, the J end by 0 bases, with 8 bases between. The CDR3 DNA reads TGCGCCAGCAGCCAACAAGGCCTAGCCAAAAACATTCAGTACTTC. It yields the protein CASSQQGLAKNIQYF.

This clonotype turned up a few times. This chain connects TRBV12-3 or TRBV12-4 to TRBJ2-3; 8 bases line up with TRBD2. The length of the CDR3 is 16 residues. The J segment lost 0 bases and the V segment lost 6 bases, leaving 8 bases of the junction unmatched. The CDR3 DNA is TGTGCCAGCAGCCCTGGACTAGCAGCTAGCACAGATACGCAGTATTTT. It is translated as CASSPGLAASTDTQYF.

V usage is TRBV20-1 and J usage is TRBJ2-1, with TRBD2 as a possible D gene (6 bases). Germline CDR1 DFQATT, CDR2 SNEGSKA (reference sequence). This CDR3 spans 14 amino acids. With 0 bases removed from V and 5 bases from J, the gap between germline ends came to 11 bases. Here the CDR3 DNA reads TGCAGTGCTAGAGAAGGGCGGGGAAACAATGAGCAGTTCTTC. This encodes CSAREGRGNNEQFF.

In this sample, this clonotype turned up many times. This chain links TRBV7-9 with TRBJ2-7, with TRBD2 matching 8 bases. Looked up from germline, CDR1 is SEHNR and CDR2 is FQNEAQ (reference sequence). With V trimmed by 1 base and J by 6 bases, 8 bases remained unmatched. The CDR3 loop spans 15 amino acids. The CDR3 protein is CASSLDLAGGSEQYF. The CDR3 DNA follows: TGTGCCAGCAGCTTAGATCTCGCGGGAGGCAGCGAGCAGTACTTC.

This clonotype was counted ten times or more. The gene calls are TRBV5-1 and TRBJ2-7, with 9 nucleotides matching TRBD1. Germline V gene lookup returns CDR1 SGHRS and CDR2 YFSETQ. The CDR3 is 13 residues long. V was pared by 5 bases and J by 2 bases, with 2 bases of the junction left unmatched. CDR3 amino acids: CASRGTGTYEQYF. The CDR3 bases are TGCGCCAGCAGGGGGACAGGGACCTACGAGCAGTACTTC. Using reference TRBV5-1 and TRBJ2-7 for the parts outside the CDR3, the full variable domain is KAGVTQTPRYLIKTRGQQVTLSCSPISGHRSVSWYQQTPGQGLQFLFEYFSETQRNKGNFPGRFSGRQFSNSRSEMNVSTLELGDSALYLCASRGTGTYEQYFGPGTRLTVT.

The CDR3 nucleotides are TGTGCCAGCAGTTTTGTTCTACCAACCGGGGAGCTGTTTTTT. It encodes CASSFVLPTGELFF. V is TRBV12-3 or TRBV12-4 and J is TRBJ2-2; D remains ambiguous. V lost 3 bases and J lost 5, with 10 bases in between. The CDR3 spans 14 residues.

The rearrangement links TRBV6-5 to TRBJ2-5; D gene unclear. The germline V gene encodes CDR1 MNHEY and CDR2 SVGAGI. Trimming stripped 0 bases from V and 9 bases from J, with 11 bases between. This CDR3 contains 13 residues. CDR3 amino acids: CASSYSGSWAQYF. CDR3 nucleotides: TGTGCCAGCAGTTACTCCGGGTCATGGGCCCAGTACTTC.

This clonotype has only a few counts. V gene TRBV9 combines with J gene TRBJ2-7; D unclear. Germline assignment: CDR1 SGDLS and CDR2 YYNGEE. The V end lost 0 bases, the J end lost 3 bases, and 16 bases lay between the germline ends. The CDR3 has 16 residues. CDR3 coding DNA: TGTGCCAGCAGCGTAGAGGGCAGTTCTACCTACTACGAGCAGTACTTC. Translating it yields CASSVEGSSTYYEQYF.

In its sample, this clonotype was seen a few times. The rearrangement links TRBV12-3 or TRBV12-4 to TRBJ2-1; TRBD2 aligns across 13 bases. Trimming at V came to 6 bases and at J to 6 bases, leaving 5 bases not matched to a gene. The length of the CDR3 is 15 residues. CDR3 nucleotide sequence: TGTGCCAGCAGCACACTAGCGGGGGGGCTCAATGAGCAGTTCTTC. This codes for CASSTLAGGLNEQFF.

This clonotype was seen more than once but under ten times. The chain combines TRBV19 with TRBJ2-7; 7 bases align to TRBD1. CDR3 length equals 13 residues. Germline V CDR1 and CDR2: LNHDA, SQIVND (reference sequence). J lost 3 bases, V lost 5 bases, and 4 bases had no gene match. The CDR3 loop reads CASSATGNYEQYF. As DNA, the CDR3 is TGTGCCAGTAGTGCGACAGGGAACTACGAGCAGTACTTC.

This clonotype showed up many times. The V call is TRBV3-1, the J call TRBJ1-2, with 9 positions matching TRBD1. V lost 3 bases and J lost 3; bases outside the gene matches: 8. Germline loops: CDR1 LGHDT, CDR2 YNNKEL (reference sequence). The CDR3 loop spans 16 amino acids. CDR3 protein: CASSHPQGQGDYGYTF. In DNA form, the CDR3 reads TGTGCCAGCAGCCATCCCCAGGGACAGGGCGACTATGGCTACACCTTC.

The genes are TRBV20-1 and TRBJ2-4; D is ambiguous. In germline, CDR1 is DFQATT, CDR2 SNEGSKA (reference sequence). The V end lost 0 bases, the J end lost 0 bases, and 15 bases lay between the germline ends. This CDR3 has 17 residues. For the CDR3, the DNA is TGCAGTGCTAGAGACCTATCAGGCCCAGTAGCCAAAAACATTCAGTACTTC. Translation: CSARDLSGPVAKNIQYF.

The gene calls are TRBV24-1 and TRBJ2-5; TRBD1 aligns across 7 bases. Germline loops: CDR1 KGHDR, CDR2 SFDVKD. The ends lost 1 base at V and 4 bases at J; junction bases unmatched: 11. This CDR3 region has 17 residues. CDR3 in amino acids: CATSDFRQGLVRETQYF. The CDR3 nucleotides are TGTGCCACCAGTGATTTCCGACAGGGCTTGGTGCGAGAGACCCAGTACTTC.

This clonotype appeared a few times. The CDR3 nucleotides read TGTGCCACCAGTGATGAACAGAGGGGCCAGAGGTTCGGGGAGCTGTTTTTT. Its protein product is CATSDEQRGQRFGELFF. The chain combines TRBV24-1 with TRBJ2-2, with D perhaps given as TRBD1 or TRBD2 (5 bases each). CDR1 is KGHDR, CDR2 SFDVKD, per germline. Trimming removed 3 bases from V and 7 bases from J, with 20 bases in between. This CDR3 comprises 17 residues.

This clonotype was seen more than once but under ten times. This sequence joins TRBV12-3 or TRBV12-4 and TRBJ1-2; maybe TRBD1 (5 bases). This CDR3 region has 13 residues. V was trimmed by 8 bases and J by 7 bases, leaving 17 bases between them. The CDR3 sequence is CASSTDILVGYTF. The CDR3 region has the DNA TGTGCCAGCTCGACAGACATATTGGTTGGCTACACCTTC.

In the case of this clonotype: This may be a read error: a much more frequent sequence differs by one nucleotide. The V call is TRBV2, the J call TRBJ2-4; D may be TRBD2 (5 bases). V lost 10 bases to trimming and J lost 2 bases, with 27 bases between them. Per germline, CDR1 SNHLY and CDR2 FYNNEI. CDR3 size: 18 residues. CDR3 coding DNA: TGTGCCATCAGCCCGGGATTGGTTGGAGTTGGAACCAAAAACATTCAGTACTTC. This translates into CAISPGLVGVGTKNIQYF. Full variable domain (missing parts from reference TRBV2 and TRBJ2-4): EPEVTQTPSHQVTQMGQEVILRCVPISNHLYFYWYRQILGQKVEFLVSFYNNEISEKSEIFDDQFSVERPDGSNFTLKIRSTKLEDSAMYFCAISPGLVGVGTKNIQYFGAGTRLSVL.

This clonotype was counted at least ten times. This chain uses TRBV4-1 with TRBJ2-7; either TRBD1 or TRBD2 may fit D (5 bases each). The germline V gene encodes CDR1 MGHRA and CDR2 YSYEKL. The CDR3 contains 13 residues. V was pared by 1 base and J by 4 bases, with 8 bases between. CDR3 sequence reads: CASSQGDEYEQYF. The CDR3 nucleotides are TGCGCCAGCAGCCAAGGGGACGAGTACGAGCAGTACTTC.